The source of this TCR beta chain is a study of blood T cell repertoires in COVID-19. Sequencing was performed with immunoSEQ multiplex PCR; in TCRdb, only in-frame clones are kept and a portion is missing. Among fewer than 55,000 clones listed, roughly 86% were seen once. This clone was seen once. V lost 10 bases to trimming and J lost 2 bases, with 16 bases between them. The germline V gene has CDR1 SGDLS and CDR2 YYNGEE. CDR3 length equals 14 residues. Material for sequencing was peripheral blood. J is TRBJ1-3 and V is TRBV9; D not resolved. The clonotype originates from a man between 45 and 60 years old with active COVID-19. This chain's CDR3 is CASKGGVPGNTIYF. CDR3 coding DNA: TGTGCCTCCAAGGGCGGGGTCCCTGGAAACACCATATATTTT.